This entry is about one TCR beta chain. Its antigen remains unknown. A junction boundary mismatches the germline segment, possibly from a read error. The data were taken from a study of CD8 T cells in Susac syndrome. Overall study results and limits: The authors acknowledged that the study's TCR sequencing and HLA analysis involved relatively few individuals.

Germline lookup yields CDR1 SQVTM and CDR2 ANQGSEA. The CDR3 has 10 amino acids. RNA amounts of roughly 0.45 to 1 ug underwent reverse transcription with random hexamers. An immunoSEQ multiplex PCR amplified TCR beta CDR3 over 54 Vbeta and 13 Jbeta. TCRdb used MiXCR to reprocess the immunoSEQ multiplex PCR reads, holding one entry per CDR3 protein. The sample carries 150,000 to 200,000 distinct CDR3 sequences, around 92% recorded once. This rearrangement joins TRBV29-1 to TRBJ1-2; no definite D call. The source is a human donor in good health. The specimen sequenced was CD4+ T cells from PBMCs. CDR3 DNA: TGCAGCGTTGATAACGATGGCTACACCTTC. This translates into CSVDNDGYTF.